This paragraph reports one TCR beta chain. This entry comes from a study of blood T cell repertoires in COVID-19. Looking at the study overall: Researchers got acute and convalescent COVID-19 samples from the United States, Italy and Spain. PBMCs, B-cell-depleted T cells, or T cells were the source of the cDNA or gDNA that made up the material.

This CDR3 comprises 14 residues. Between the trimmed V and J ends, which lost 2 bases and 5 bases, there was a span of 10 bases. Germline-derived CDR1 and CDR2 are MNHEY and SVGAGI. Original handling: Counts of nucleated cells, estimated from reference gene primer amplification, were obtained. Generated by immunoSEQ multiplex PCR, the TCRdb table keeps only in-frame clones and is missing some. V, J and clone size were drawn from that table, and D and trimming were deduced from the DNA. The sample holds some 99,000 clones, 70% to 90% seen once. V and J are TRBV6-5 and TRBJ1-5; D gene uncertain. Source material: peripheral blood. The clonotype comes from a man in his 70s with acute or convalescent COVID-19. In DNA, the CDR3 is TGTGCCAGCAGTTACGCTCAGGACTATCAGCCCCAGCATTTT. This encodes CASSYAQDYQPQHF.